This T cell receptor beta chain was sequenced for a study of PD-1 blockade in classical Hodgkin lymphoma (TCRdb year 2020). Context from the whole study: Nivolumab dosing was 3 mg/kg intravenously every 2 weeks, continuing until either disease progression or unacceptable toxicity. A peripheral blood immune signature of response to PD-1 blockade in classical Hodgkin lymphoma was defined using TCR beta sequencing and CyTOF.

Points the paper makes about the study in general: By C4D1, a significant rise was seen in CD4+ TCR diversity but not in CD8+ TCR diversity (p=0.0027 vs p=0.16), and the rise was most apparent among complete responders (p=0.02). Baseline diversity similar to that of newly diagnosed patients was observed in trial patients achieving complete response, whereas significantly lower diversity was observed in partial responders and progressors. Baseline TCR diversity was reported as lower in newly diagnosed patients than in healthy donors, and lower still in relapsed/refractory patients. The study was restricted to a single clinical trial cohort, and the causes of repertoire differences, possibly disease activity or prior therapy, were left undefined. Lower diversity was seen in patients whose nivolumab began less than 1 year after ASCT, and these patients were left out of later analyses so that immune reconstitution would not confound the results.

According to the study, the label for this sample's time point signals: cycle 4 day 1 (C4D1), after more than five weeks of nivolumab. Every trial patient had relapsed after autologous stem cell transplantation, and cohorts A, B and C differed in prior brentuximab vedotin exposure. A total of around 60 patients with relapsed/refractory classical Hodgkin lymphoma made up the trial cohort, and each patient's best overall response was complete response, partial response or progressive disease. Trial patients were treated with single-agent nivolumab in the multi-cohort phase II CheckMate 205 trial. An independent review committee assessed best overall response using the 2007 International Working Group response criteria. Trial PBMCs were obtained immediately prior to nivolumab initiation (C1D1) and on therapy at cycle 2 day 1 and cycle 4 day 1. After peripheral blood was drawn into 8 mL Vacutainer Cell Preparation Tubes, PBMCs were isolated by centrifugation and then cryopreserved.

Genomic DNA was isolated using the Qiagen DNeasy kit from unsorted PBMCs as well as from negatively selected CD4+ and CD8+ fractions. TCR beta CDR3 regions were amplified by immunoSEQ multiplex PCR using primers annealing to V and J segments. A synthetic immune receptor repertoire was used to minimize amplification bias, and remaining bias was computationally removed after sequencing. The source study handled its data this way. Custom Python scripts were used to quantify repertoire diversity as the Shannon entropy index. Unsorted, CD4+ and CD8+ repertoires were analyzed separately, except in combined analyses where CD4+ and CD8+ sequences were merged in silico. A clone counted as expanded when the clone's frequency after treatment rose at least 2-fold relative to C1D1, and clones undetected at baseline were given a pseudocount of 0.5. Singleton clones were defined as clones with 0 or 1 copy at C1D1, and non-singleton clones were defined as clones with 2 or more copies. By matching protein sequences in sorted samples from the same patient, clones expanded in unsorted samples were annotated as CD4+, CD8+ or unknown. Diversity changes from C1D1 to C4D1 were tested in paired samples using Wilcoxon tests. In its TCRdb copy, this immuneACCESS table keeps in-frame sequences only and misses some clones. Where compared with another copy, unresolved V genes explain less than half of these, and the others have no known cause. V and J calls and clone size are those listed in that table; D and trimming were worked out from the DNA. For this sample there are more than 85,000 clones; roughly nine tenths appear just once. Together, the top ten hold roughly 19% of the sample.

Points on this clone: Its antigen remains unidentified. No base qualities exist here, and no much larger clone lies one base off it.

According to the germline V gene, CDR1 reads SGHRS and CDR2 reads YFSETQ. Measured from the cysteine to the phenylalanine, the CDR3 is 15 residues long. Only the CDR3 region is kept as DNA, spanning 45 bases read in frame from base 1. V and J are truncated by 0 bases and 0 bases respectively, leaving an intervening sequence of 9 bases. The receptor chain draws on TRBV5-1 and TRBJ1-1, with the D gene uncertain. The sequences come from peripheral blood mononuclear cells (PBMCs), collected before the fourth cycle of nivolumab. This clonotype originated in a human donor with classical Hodgkin lymphoma. The CDR3 reads CASSLAYQMNTEAFF. The DNA reads as follows: TGCGCCAGCAGCTTGGCGTACCAGATGAACACTGAAGCTTTCTTT.